This TCR beta chain was sequenced during a study of tumor-infiltrating lymphocytes in oesophageal squamous cell carcinoma. This clonotype counts as medium-sized. TCRdb fed the PCR reads into MiXCR, producing one record per CDR3 protein. The data contain roughly 20,000 distinct CDR3 sequences, 36% of them singletons. Trimming took 1 base from V and 4 from J; bases not matched to a gene: 6. Looked up from germline, CDR1 is SGHDT and CDR2 is YYEEEE. This CDR3 has 16 amino acids. The source is a male donor with esophageal squamous cell carcinoma. The genes are TRBV5-6 and TRBJ1-5, with 9 bases that match TRBD1. The sequencing input was esophageal tumor tissue. The CDR3, as DNA: TGTGCCAGCAGCTTGACCGGACAGGGGAGTAATCAGCCCCAGCATTTT. It translates to CASSLTGQGSNQPQHF. The full variable domain, its missing parts supplied by reference TRBV5-6 and TRBJ1-5, is DAGVTQSPTHLIKTRGQQVTLRCSPKSGHDTVSWYQQALGQGPQFIFQYYEEEERQRGNFPDRFSGHQFPNYSSELNVNALLLGDSALYLCASSLTGQGSNQPQHFGDGTRLSIL.